The 19 T cell receptor beta chains below were found in one sample sequenced in a study of beta chain features in type 1 diabetes. Notes on the study in general: For Type 1 diabetes patients, all four CD4+ subsets carried TCRB CDR3s that were moderately but significantly shorter.

As every portion of the isolated RNA was reverse transcribed, the sequencing read expressed TCRB transcripts. The table came from immunoSEQ multiplex PCR; TCRdb's copy has only in-frame clones and leaves some out. This table holds nearly 700,000 clones, roughly 13% found once. Antigens for these TCRs are unknown. Material for sequencing was naive CD4+ T cells from blood. The receptor source for this set is a young man with type 1 diabetes.

The genes are TRBV4-1 and TRBJ1-5; 12 bases are shared with TRBD1. J lost 1 base, V lost 4 bases, and 8 bases had no gene match. There are 18 residues in the CDR3. The germline V gene encodes CDR1 MGHRA and CDR2 YSYEKL. The CDR3 DNA follows: TGCGCCAGCAGCCCGAGGGACAGGGGGCTCTGGAGCAATCAGCCCCAGCATTTT. Translation: CASSPRDRGLWSNQPQHF.

This clone was detected only a few times. The chain recombines TRBV7-2 with TRBJ1-5; the match to TRBD1 covers 9 bases. Germline values: CDR1 SGHTA, CDR2 FQGNSA. The ends lost 5 bases at V and 7 bases at J; junction bases unmatched: 9. The CDR3 has 15 residues. The CDR3 sequence is CASSATGGAGQPQHF. DNA of the CDR3: TGTGCCAGCAGCGCAACAGGGGGCGCGGGCCAGCCCCAGCATTTT. The full variable domain, completed using reference TRBV7-2 and TRBJ1-5, is GAGVSQSPSNKVTEKGKDVELRCDPISGHTALYWYRQSLGQGLEFLIYFQGNSAPDKSGLPSDRFSAERTGGSVSTLTIQRTQQEDSAVYLCASSATGGAGQPQHFGDGTRLSIL.

This clone was counted only a few times. The chain joins TRBV7-6 to TRBJ2-7, with a possible D match to TRBD2 (7 bases). The CDR3 is made up of 15 amino acids. CDR1 and CDR2 (germline): SGHVS, FNYEAQ. The V and J ends lost 5 bases and 6 bases respectively, with 20 bases between them. This CDR3 is CASSAAGQARGEQYF. In DNA, the CDR3 is TGTGCCAGCAGCGCAGCGGGACAAGCGAGGGGCGAGCAGTACTTC.

For the CDR3, the DNA is TGTGCCAGCAGCCCAGGGATTTTAACCGGGGAGCTGTTTTTT. As protein: CASSPGILTGELFF. The V call is TRBV7-3, the J call TRBJ2-2, with D possibly matching TRBD1 (5 bases). Trimming removed 5 bases from V and 5 bases from J, with 12 bases in between. Germline V lookup: CDR1 SGHTA, CDR2 FQGTGA. The CDR3 is made up of 14 amino acids. Based on the CDR3 plus reference TRBV7-3 and TRBJ2-2, the full variable domain is GAGVSQTPSNKVTEKGKYVELRCDPISGHTALYWYRQSLGQGPEFLIYFQGTGAADDSGLPNDRFFAVRPEGSVSTLKIQRTERGDSAVYLCASSPGILTGELFFGEGSRLTVL.

The chain joins TRBV19 to TRBJ2-5; perhaps TRBD1 as D (5 bases). CDR1 is LNHDA and CDR2 is SQIVND in the germline V gene (reference sequence). Trimming stripped 5 bases from V and 5 bases from J, with 12 bases between. This CDR3 has 13 residues. The CDR3 DNA sequence: TGTGCCAGTAGTTGGTCGGCAGGGGAGACCCAGTACTTC. Protein product: CASSWSAGETQYF. The full variable domain, rest sourced from reference TRBV19 and TRBJ2-5, is DGGITQSPKYLFRKEGQNVTLSCEQNLNHDAMYWYRQDPGQGLRLIYYSQIVNDFQKGDIAEGYSVSREKKESFPLTVTSAQKNPTAFYLCASSWSAGETQYFGPGTRLLVL.

This clone was detected only a few times. DNA of the CDR3: TGTGCCAGCAGCTTGGGCTCCCACTCGGGAGATGAGCAGTTCTTC. Translation gives CASSLGSHSGDEQFF. The chain has TRBV7-3 and TRBJ2-1, with a tentative D call TRBD2 (6 bases). In germline, CDR1 is SGHTA, CDR2 FQGTGA. V was clipped by 3 bases and J by 8 bases, with 17 bases between them. CDR3 length equals 15 residues.

The V and J genes are TRBV29-1 and TRBJ1-3; no firm D call. CDR1 SQVTM and CDR2 ANQGSEA come from the germline V gene. The CDR3 consists of 13 residues. V dropped 4 bases and J dropped 2 bases, with 9 bases sitting between them. CDR3 DNA: TGCAGCGTTGCCCTACCACCTGGAAACACCATATATTTT. Translating gives CSVALPPGNTIYF.

A few counts support this clone. The chain recombines TRBV10-3 with TRBJ2-5, with D possibly matching TRBD1 (6 bases). V lost 4 bases and J 5 bases, leaving 11 bases between the germline ends. The CDR3 spans 13 residues. Germline V CDR1 and CDR2: ENHRY, SYGVKD. The CDR3 DNA follows: TGTGCCATCAGTGCAGGGGCTGCGGAGACCCAGTACTTC. Translation gives CAISAGAAETQYF.

This clone was counted between two and nine times. The chain carries TRBV2 and TRBJ1-4; tentative D call: TRBD1 (5 bases). V dropped 6 bases and J dropped 3 bases, with 11 bases sitting between them. The CDR3 consists of 14 residues. CDR1 SNHLY and CDR2 FYNNEI come from the germline V gene. CDR3 coding DNA: TGTGCCAGCAGCCGACAGCCTTCTAATGAAAAACTGTTTTTT. It yields the protein CASSRQPSNEKLFF.

This clone was observed a handful of times. V usage is TRBV9 and J usage is TRBJ2-1, with a possible D match to TRBD2 (6 bases). The CDR3 sequence is 15 residues long. V shed 0 bases and J shed 5 bases, with 12 bases lying between them. Germline V gives CDR1 SGDLS, CDR2 YYNGEE. The CDR3 sequence is CASSVGGARDNEQFF. CDR3 in DNA: TGTGCCAGCAGCGTAGGCGGGGCTCGTGACAATGAGCAGTTCTTC.

This clone was counted between two and nine times. At one boundary the junction diverges from the germline segment, which might be a read error. The rearrangement uses TRBV29-1 and TRBJ2-3, with no clear D. Germline assignment: CDR1 SQVTM and CDR2 ANQGSEA. The CDR3 is 14 residues long. The CDR3 region has the DNA TGCAGCGTGGAAGGACCACTTAGCACAGATACGCAGTATTTT. It translates to CSVEGPLSTDTQYF.

The CDR3 DNA sequence: TGTGCCAGCAGCTACCAAGGGGGGATGAACACCGGGGAGCTGTTTTTT. This gives the protein CASSYQGGMNTGELFF. J is TRBJ2-2 and V is TRBV7-3, with D perhaps TRBD1 or TRBD2 (6 bases each). Trimming shortened V by 4 bases and J by 1 base, and 13 bases separated the two germline ends. The CDR3 runs 16 residues. CDR1 SGHTA and CDR2 FQGTGA come from the germline V gene.

The table lists this clone with a count of one. The chain joins TRBV4-1 to TRBJ2-1, with a possible D match to TRBD1 (6 bases). V was pared by 4 bases and J by 9 bases, with 10 bases between. Germline CDR1 and CDR2: MGHRA and YSYEKL. CDR3 length: 12 residues. CDR3 sequence reads: CASSPGQTEQFF. For the CDR3, the DNA is TGCGCCAGCAGCCCCGGACAGACTGAGCAGTTCTTC.

This clone was detected a few times. V is TRBV6-6 and J is TRBJ2-1; either TRBD1 or TRBD2 may supply D (6 bases each). Germline CDR1 is MNHNY and CDR2 is SVGAGI (reference sequence). This CDR3 is built from 13 residues. V was trimmed by 6 bases and J by 12 bases, leaving 18 bases between them. In DNA form, the CDR3 reads TGTGCCAGCAGACCCTCTGTGGAGGGGGGGCAGTTCTTC. It encodes CASRPSVEGGQFF.

This clone was detected only a few times. The genes are TRBV5-1 and TRBJ1-1; D is unclear. This CDR3 is 13 amino acids long. The V gene's germline CDR1 is SGHRS and CDR2 YFSETQ. Deletions cut 6 bases from V and 1 base from J, with 10 bases between. The CDR3 DNA is TGCGCCAGCAACCCGATCGAGAACACTGAAGCTTTCTTT. Translating it yields CASNPIENTEAFF.

This sequence joins TRBV6-5 and TRBJ1-4; D may be TRBD1 (5 bases). This CDR3 is 13 amino acids long. CDR1 and CDR2 from the germline V gene are MNHEY and SVGAGI. Deletions cut 2 bases from V and 7 bases from J, with 8 bases between. The CDR3 region has the DNA TGTGCCAGCAGTTACGAGGGGCCTGAAAAACTGTTTTTT. Its protein product is CASSYEGPEKLFF.

This clone was counted between two and nine times. The rearrangement joins TRBV5-6 to TRBJ2-1; 8 bases are a match to TRBD2. This CDR3 region has 16 residues. V was pared by 4 bases and J by 6 bases, with 12 bases of the junction left unmatched. Germline V gives CDR1 SGHDT, CDR2 YYEEEE. As DNA, the CDR3 is TGTGCCAGCAGCGAGCGGGGGAGATATTATGGCAATGAGCAGTTCTTC. It yields the protein CASSERGRYYGNEQFF.

J is TRBJ2-5 and V is TRBV7-9; 7 bases fit TRBD1. The J segment lost 2 bases and the V segment lost 6 bases, leaving 3 bases of the junction unmatched. CDR1 and CDR2 from the germline V gene are SEHNR and FQNEAQ (reference sequence). The CDR3 sequence is 13 residues long. The CDR3 sequence: CASRPGQQETQYF. CDR3 bases: TGTGCCAGCAGGCCGGGACAGCAAGAGACCCAGTACTTC.

This clone was seen more than once but under ten times. The chain links TRBV5-4 to TRBJ2-2; possibly TRBD1 for D (6 bases). CDR3 length: 14 residues. Germline-derived CDR1 and CDR2 are SGHNT and YYREEE (reference sequence). Trimming shortened V by 0 bases and J by 3 bases, and 6 bases separated the two germline ends. CDR3 protein: CASSLAGDTGELFF. The CDR3 nucleotides read TGTGCCAGCAGCTTGGCAGGGGACACCGGGGAGCTGTTTTTT.